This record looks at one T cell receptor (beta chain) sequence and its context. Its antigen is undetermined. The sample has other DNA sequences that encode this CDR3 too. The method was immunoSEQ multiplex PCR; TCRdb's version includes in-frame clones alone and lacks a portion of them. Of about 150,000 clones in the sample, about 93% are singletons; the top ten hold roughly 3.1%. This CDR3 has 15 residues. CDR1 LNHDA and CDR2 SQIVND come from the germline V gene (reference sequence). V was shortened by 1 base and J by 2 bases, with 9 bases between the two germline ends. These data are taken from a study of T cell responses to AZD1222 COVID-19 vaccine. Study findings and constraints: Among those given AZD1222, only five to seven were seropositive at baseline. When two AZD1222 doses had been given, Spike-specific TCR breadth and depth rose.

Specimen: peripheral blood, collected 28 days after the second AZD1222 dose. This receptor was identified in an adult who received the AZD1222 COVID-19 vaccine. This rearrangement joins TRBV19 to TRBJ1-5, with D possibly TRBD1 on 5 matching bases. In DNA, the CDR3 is TGTGCCAGTAGTATAGGAGCGGGGGGCAATCAGCCCCAGCATTTT. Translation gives CASSIGAGGNQPQHF.